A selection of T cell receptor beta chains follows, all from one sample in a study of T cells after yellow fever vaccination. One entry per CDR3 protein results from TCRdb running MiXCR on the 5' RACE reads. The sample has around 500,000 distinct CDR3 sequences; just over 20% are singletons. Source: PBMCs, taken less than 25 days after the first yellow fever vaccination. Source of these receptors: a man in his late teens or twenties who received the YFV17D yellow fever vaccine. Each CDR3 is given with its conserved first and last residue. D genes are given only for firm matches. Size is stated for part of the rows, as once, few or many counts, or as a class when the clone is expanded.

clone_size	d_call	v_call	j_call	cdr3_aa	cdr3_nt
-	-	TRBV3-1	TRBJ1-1	CASSLAEGGAFF	TGTGCCAGCAGCCTCGCGGAGGGGGGAGCTTTCTTT
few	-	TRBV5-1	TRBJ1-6	CASRVETNSPLHF	TGCGCCAGCAGAGTAGAGACTAATTCACCCCTCCACTTT
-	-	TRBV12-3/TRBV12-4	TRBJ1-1	CASSNTGSTEAFF	TGTGCCAGCAGTAACACAGGGTCCACTGAAGCTTTCTTT
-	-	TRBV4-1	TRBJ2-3	CASSQVKQSTDTQYF	TGCGCCAGCAGCCAAGTTAAGCAAAGCACAGATACGCAGTATTTT
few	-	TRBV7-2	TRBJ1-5	CASSQPTGDQPNQPQHF	TGTGCCAGCAGCCAGCCGACCGGGGATCAACCCAATCAGCCCCAGCATTTT
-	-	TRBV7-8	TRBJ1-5	CASSPSVSNQPQHF	TGTGCCAGCAGCCCCTCTGTTAGCAATCAGCCCCAGCATTTT
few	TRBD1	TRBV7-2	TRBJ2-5	CASSLDWTGFGETQYF	TGTGCCAGCAGCTTAGACTGGACAGGGTTCGGGGAGACCCAGTACTTC
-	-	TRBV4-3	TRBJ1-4	CASSPTGWEEKLFF	TGCGCCAGCAGCCCGACAGGCTGGGAGGAAAAACTGTTTTTT
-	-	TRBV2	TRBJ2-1	CASSEGSGWEQFF	TGTGCCAGCAGTGAAGGCAGCGGCTGGGAGCAGTTCTTC
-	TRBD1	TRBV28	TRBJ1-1	CASSLGPGQGNTEAFF	TGTGCCAGCAGTTTAGGACCGGGACAGGGGAACACTGAAGCTTTCTTT
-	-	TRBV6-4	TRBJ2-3	CASNRSTDTQYF	TGTGCCAGCAACAGAAGCACAGATACGCAGTATTTT
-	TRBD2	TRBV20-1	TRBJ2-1	CSATSPAGYEQFF	TGCAGTGCTACCTCCCCAGCGGGGTATGAGCAGTTCTTC
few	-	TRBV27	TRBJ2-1	CASNKKDGVYNEQFF	TGTGCCAGCAATAAGAAGGACGGGGTCTACAATGAGCAGTTCTTC
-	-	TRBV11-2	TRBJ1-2	CASSPALRGSANYGYTF	TGTGCCAGCAGCCCCGCCCTACGGGGTTCGGCTAACTATGGCTACACCTTC
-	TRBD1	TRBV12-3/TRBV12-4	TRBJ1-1	CASSRTGGMNTEAFF	TGTGCCAGCAGTCGGACAGGGGGAATGAACACTGAAGCTTTCTTT
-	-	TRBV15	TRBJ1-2	CATSRELARTSPYGYTF	TGTGCCACCAGCAGAGAGCTTGCCCGAACATCCCCCTATGGCTACACCTTC
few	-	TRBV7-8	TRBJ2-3	CASVAENTDTQYF	TGTGCCAGCGTAGCCGAAAACACAGATACGCAGTATTTT
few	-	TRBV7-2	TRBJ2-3	CASSPWWAGETDTQYF	TGTGCCAGCAGCCCGTGGTGGGCAGGTGAAACAGATACGCAGTATTTT
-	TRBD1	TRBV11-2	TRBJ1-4	CASREGQYVIATNEKLFF	TGTGCCAGCAGGGAGGGACAGTACGTCATTGCAACTAATGAAAAACTGTTTTTT
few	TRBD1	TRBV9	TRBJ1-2	CASSVDRGGAYGYTF	TGTGCCAGCAGCGTGGACAGGGGAGGGGCCTATGGCTACACCTTC
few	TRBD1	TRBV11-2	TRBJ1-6	CASSQNTGDFFGSPLHF	TGTGCCAGCAGCCAGAATACAGGGGACTTCTTCGGGTCACCCCTCCACTTT
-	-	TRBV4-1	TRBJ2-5	CASSQVLAAETQYF	TGCGCCAGCAGCCAAGTATTAGCGGCAGAGACCCAGTACTTC
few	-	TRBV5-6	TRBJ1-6	CASSLRGGLHF	TGTGCCAGCAGCTTGCGAGGGGGCCTCCACTTT
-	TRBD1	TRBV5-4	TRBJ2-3	CASSPGTGMVTQYF	TGTGCCAGCAGCCCCGGGACAGGCATGGTTACGCAGTATTTT
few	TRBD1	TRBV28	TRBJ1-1	CASSTKGAGGTEAFF	TGTGCCAGCAGCACGAAGGGGGCAGGAGGGACTGAAGCTTTCTTT
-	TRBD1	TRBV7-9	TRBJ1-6	CASSLTGQGNSPLHF	TGTGCCAGCAGCTTGACCGGACAGGGGAATTCACCCCTCCACTTT
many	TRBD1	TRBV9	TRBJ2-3	CASSVGGTGGTDTQYF	TGTGCCAGCAGCGTAGGTGGGACAGGGGGCACAGATACGCAGTATTTT
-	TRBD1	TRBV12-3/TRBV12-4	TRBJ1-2	CASSIRDRGPNYGYTF	TGTGCCAGCAGCATTCGGGACAGGGGGCCCAACTATGGCTACACCTTC
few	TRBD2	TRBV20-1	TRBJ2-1	CRASGGVEQFF	TGCAGGGCGAGCGGGGGTGTTGAGCAGTTCTTC
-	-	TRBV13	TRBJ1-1	CASSLITGTEAFF	TGTGCCAGCAGCTTAATAACGGGAACTGAAGCTTTCTTT
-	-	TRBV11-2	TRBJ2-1	CASITTGNSYNEQFF	TGTGCCAGCATCACGACGGGAAACTCCTACAATGAGCAGTTCTTC
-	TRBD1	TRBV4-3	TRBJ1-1	CASSQEQGKNTEAFF	TGCGCCAGCAGCCAAGAACAGGGGAAAAACACTGAAGCTTTCTTT
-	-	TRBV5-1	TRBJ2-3	CASSEGQLSTDTQYF	TGCGCCAGCAGCGAGGGACAATTAAGCACAGATACGCAGTATTTT
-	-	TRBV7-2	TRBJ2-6	CASTPRRSGANVLTF	TGTGCCAGCACCCCTCGCAGATCGGGGGCCAACGTCCTGACTTTC
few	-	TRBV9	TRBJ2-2	CAATDSPTANTGELFF	TGTGCCGCGACGGACAGCCCGACAGCGAACACCGGGGAGCTGTTTTTT
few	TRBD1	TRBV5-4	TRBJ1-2	CASSPVGTGDYGYTF	TGTGCCAGCAGCCCGGTGGGGACAGGGGACTATGGCTACACCTTC
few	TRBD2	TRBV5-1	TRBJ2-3	CASSLVSSGSTDTQYF	TGCGCCAGCAGCTTGGTTTCTAGCGGGTCCACAGATACGCAGTATTTT
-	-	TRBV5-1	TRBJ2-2	CASSRRQPANTGELFF	TGCGCCAGCAGCCGTCGACAACCCGCGAACACCGGGGAGCTGTTTTTT
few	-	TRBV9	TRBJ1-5	CASNPGGDQPQHF	TGTGCCAGCAACCCGGGGGGGGATCAGCCCCAGCATTTT
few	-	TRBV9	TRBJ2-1	CASSADYYNEQFF	TGTGCCAGCAGCGCGGACTACTACAATGAGCAGTTCTTC
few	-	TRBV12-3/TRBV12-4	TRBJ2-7	CASSSSTVYEQYF	TGTGCCAGCAGTTCATCGACAGTCTACGAGCAGTACTTC
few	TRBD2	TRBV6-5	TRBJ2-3	CASRYSGATTDTQYF	TGTGCCAGCAGGTATAGCGGGGCCACCACAGATACGCAGTATTTT
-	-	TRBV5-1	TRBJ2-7	CASRGTYEQYF	TGCGCCAGCAGGGGCACCTACGAGCAGTACTTC
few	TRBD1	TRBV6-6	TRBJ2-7	CASSPDREQYF	TGTGCCAGCAGTCCGGACAGGGAGCAGTACTTC
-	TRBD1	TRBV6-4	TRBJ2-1	CASRASGTESYNEQFF	TGTGCCAGCAGGGCCTCCGGGACAGAATCCTACAATGAGCAGTTCTTC
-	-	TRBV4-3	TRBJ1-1	CASSPGPGVPEAFF	TGCGCCAGCAGCCCTGGACCGGGGGTCCCTGAAGCTTTCTTT
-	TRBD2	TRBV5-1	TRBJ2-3	CASSLEGAGGPDTQYF	TGCGCCAGCAGCTTGGAGGGGGCGGGGGGGCCAGATACGCAGTATTTT
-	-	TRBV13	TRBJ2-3	CASSSMWGSFTDTQYF	TGTGCCAGCAGCTCCATGTGGGGGTCCTTCACAGATACGCAGTATTTT
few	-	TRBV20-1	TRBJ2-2	CSASGESNTGELFF	TGCAGTGCTAGCGGGGAGTCAAACACCGGGGAGCTGTTTTTT
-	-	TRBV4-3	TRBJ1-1	CASSRASNTEAFF	TGCGCCAGCAGCAGGGCCAGCAACACTGAAGCTTTCTTT
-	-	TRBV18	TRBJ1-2	CASSLDFHLTF	TGTGCCAGCTCACTAGACTTCCACTTAACCTTC
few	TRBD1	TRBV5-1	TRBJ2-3	CASSAAPGQGTDTQYF	TGCGCCAGCAGCGCGGCGCCGGGACAGGGAACAGATACGCAGTATTTT
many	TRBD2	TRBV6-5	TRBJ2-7	CASSSGTSGAYEQYF	TGTGCCAGCAGTTCTGGGACTAGCGGAGCCTACGAGCAGTACTTC
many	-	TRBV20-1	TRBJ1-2	CSAEASNYGYTF	TGCAGTGCCGAGGCATCTAACTATGGCTACACCTTC